One and the same sample provided the 31 T cell receptor beta chains below, sequenced in a study of blood T cell repertoires in COVID-19. Measured with immunoSEQ multiplex PCR; TCRdb has only the in-frame clones, and not every one. Found here are about 370,000 clones, roughly nine tenths of them singletons; the top ten hold around 1%. The specimen was PBMCs or T cells enriched from blood (not recorded which). These TCRs come from a man between 18 and 35 years old who had recovered from COVID-19.

The V and J genes are TRBV5-4 and TRBJ2-3; a weak D match, TRBD2 (6 bases). From germline, CDR1 is SGHNT and CDR2 YYREEE (reference sequence). V shed 0 bases and J shed 1 base, with 12 bases lying between them. The CDR3 runs 16 residues. CDR3 coding DNA: TGTGCCAGCAGCTTGGGAGTGGGCGGGGGCACAGATACGCAGTATTTT. Translated: CASSLGVGGGTDTQYF. Variable domain in full (rest from reference TRBV5-4 and TRBJ2-3): ETGVTQSPTHLIKTRGQQVTLRCSSQSGHNTVSWYQQALGQGPQFIFQYYREEENGRGNFPPRFSGLQFPNYSSELNVNALELDDSALYLCASSLGVGGGTDTQYFGPGTRLTVL.

The chain links TRBV11-1 to TRBJ2-1, with D possibly being TRBD1 (7 bases). The CDR3 runs to 14 residues. V was cut by 5 bases and J by 9 bases, with 17 bases left in between. CDR1 and CDR2 from the germline V gene are SGHAT and FQDESV (reference sequence). As DNA, the CDR3 is TGTGCCAGCAGCCTCGCCAGGGGGGCGGGTGAGCAGTTCTTC. It specifies CASSLARGAGEQFF.

The chain combines TRBV20-1 with TRBJ1-5; D gene uncertain. The V gene lost 3 bases and the J gene lost 7 bases, with 10 bases spanning the gap. CDR1 and CDR2 from the germline V gene are DFQATT and SNEGSKA (reference sequence). This CDR3 contains 12 residues. This CDR3 reads CSASSQFQPQHF. CDR3 DNA: TGCAGTGCTAGTTCCCAGTTCCAGCCCCAGCATTTT.

The rearrangement uses TRBV5-8 and TRBJ1-4; D not resolved. The CDR3 is 14 residues long. Trimming pared 4 bases from V and 8 bases from J, leaving 15 bases between. Germline lookup yields CDR1 SGHTS and CDR2 YDEGEE. CDR3 sequence (DNA): TGTGCCAGCAGCCCTCGACGGTCGGGGGAAAAACTGTTTTTT. It yields the protein CASSPRRSGEKLFF. The entire variable domain, with the rest obtained from reference TRBV5-8 and TRBJ1-4, is as follows: EAGVTQSPTHLIKTRGQQATLRCSPISGHTSVYWYQQALGLGLQFLLWYDEGEERNRGNFPPRFSGRQFPNYSSELNVNALELEDSALYLCASSPRRSGEKLFFGSGTQLSVL.

V usage is TRBV4-2 and J usage is TRBJ1-2; D gene uncertain. The germline CDR1 and CDR2 sequences are LGHNA and YNFKEQ. The CDR3 runs 14 residues. The germline V and J ends were trimmed by 1 base and 7 bases, with 13 bases remaining between them. The CDR3 protein is CASSQAAGSSGYTF. Written as DNA, the CDR3 is TGTGCCAGCAGCCAAGCGGCGGGATCCTCTGGCTACACCTTC.

This chain connects TRBV19 to TRBJ2-2, with 13 positions matching TRBD2. J gave up 4 bases and V 6 bases, and 5 bases lay outside the gene matches. The germline CDR1 and CDR2 sequences are LNHDA and SQIVND (reference sequence). The CDR3 has 16 amino acids. CDR3 sequence: CASRPGLAGLTGELFF. The CDR3, as DNA: TGTGCCAGTAGGCCGGGACTAGCGGGACTCACCGGGGAGCTGTTTTTT.

This CDR3 reads CASSFGYQGTSGYEQYF. CDR3 nucleotide sequence: TGTGCCAGCAGTTTCGGGTATCAAGGGACTAGCGGTTACGAGCAGTACTTC. The gene calls are TRBV27 and TRBJ2-7; 11 positions agree with TRBD2. The CDR3 has 17 amino acids. With V trimmed by 3 bases and J by 4 bases, 11 bases remained unmatched. Germline values: CDR1 MNHEY, CDR2 SMNVEV (reference sequence).

This chain joins TRBV2 and TRBJ1-1; weak D call: TRBD1 (6 bases). The V end lost 11 bases, the J end lost 4 bases, and 20 bases lay between the germline ends. The CDR3 spans 14 residues. Germline V gene lookup returns CDR1 SNHLY and CDR2 FYNNEI. CDR3 DNA sequence: TGTGCCGTCAGCGCGCTGGGGGCAGCCACTGAAGCTTTCTTT. The encoded protein is CAVSALGAATEAFF.

This chain connects TRBV7-2 to TRBJ2-1; TRBD2 might be the D (5 bases). Germline V gives CDR1 SGHTA, CDR2 FQGNSA. V was trimmed by 6 bases and J by 4 bases, leaving 13 bases between them. This CDR3 contains 14 residues. CDR3 sequence: CASRSAGLYNEQFF. The CDR3 DNA follows: TGTGCCAGCAGATCTGCCGGACTTTACAATGAGCAGTTCTTC.

A single count supports this clone. The V call is TRBV4-3, the J call TRBJ2-2; D is uncertain. V gave up 3 bases and J gave up 5 bases, with 10 bases separating them. Germline V lookup: CDR1 LGHNA, CDR2 YSLEER. CDR3 length: 14 amino acids. The CDR3 DNA reads as TGCGCCAGCAGCCACCTAGGAAGGACCGGGGAGCTGTTTTTT. Translated: CASSHLGRTGELFF.

This sequence joins TRBV7-3 and TRBJ1-2; weak D call: TRBD1 (6 bases). The CDR3 is made up of 19 amino acids. CDR1 and CDR2 (germline): SGHTA, FQGTGA. V was trimmed by 1 base and J by 3 bases, leaving 24 bases between them. The chain's CDR3 is CASSLRPSTGEGVYYGYTF. CDR3 nucleotide sequence: TGTGCCAGCAGCTTAAGGCCGTCGACAGGAGAGGGAGTATACTATGGCTACACCTTC.

This chain connects TRBV7-3 to TRBJ2-1, with D maybe TRBD2 (6 bases). Germline V lookup: CDR1 SGHTA, CDR2 FQGTGA. The ends were cut back, 1 base at V and 5 bases at J, with 12 bases in the middle. This CDR3 has 15 amino acids. CDR3 sequence: CASSLNGLPNNEQFF. The CDR3 DNA sequence: TGTGCCAGCAGCTTAAATGGACTACCAAACAATGAGCAGTTCTTC.

The V and J genes are TRBV30 and TRBJ2-7; weak D call: TRBD1 (6 bases). Germline assignment: CDR1 GTSNPN and CDR2 SVGIG (reference sequence). The CDR3 is 13 amino acids. Trimming pared 0 bases from V and 2 bases from J, leaving 8 bases between. The CDR3 here is CAWSVQGTYEQYF. CDR3 sequence (DNA): TGTGCCTGGAGTGTACAGGGTACCTACGAGCAGTACTTC.

The chain couples TRBV5-1 to TRBJ2-2; 11 positions agree with TRBD1. Unmatched junction bases numbered 8, after V lost 3 bases and J lost 7 bases. Looked up from germline, CDR1 is SGHRS and CDR2 is YFSETQ. The CDR3 covers 16 residues. The CDR3 here is CASSSGQGAGSGELFF. The DNA of the CDR3 is TGCGCCAGCAGCTCCGGACAGGGGGCGGGTAGCGGGGAGCTGTTTTTT.

The chain has TRBV18 and TRBJ2-7; D gene ambiguous. The CDR3 length is 13 residues. Trimming took 6 bases from V and 3 from J, leaving 12 bases between them. Germline V lookup: CDR1 KGHSH, CDR2 LQKENI. CDR3 residues: CASSQISGYEQYF. The CDR3 region has the DNA TGTGCCAGCTCCCAGATTTCAGGCTACGAGCAGTACTTC.

This chain joins TRBV27 and TRBJ2-7; 9 nucleotides match TRBD1. Germline loops: CDR1 MNHEY, CDR2 SMNVEV (reference sequence). The CDR3 consists of 16 residues. V shed 5 bases and J 4 bases; nucleotides not matched to a gene: 12. The CDR3 DNA is TGTGCCAGCAGTCGGGCGGGGGACAGGGACAAATACGAGCAGTACTTC. Translation gives CASSRAGDRDKYEQYF.

The chain employs TRBV11-2 and TRBJ2-5, with TRBD2 as a possible D gene (5 bases). Germline CDR1 is SGHAT and CDR2 is FQNNGV. The CDR3 is 14 amino acids. The V end lost 0 bases, the J end lost 7 bases, and 12 bases lay between the germline ends. Written as DNA, the CDR3 is TGTGCCAGCAGCTTAGACCCCAACGGAGGGACCCAGTACTTC. Its protein product is CASSLDPNGGTQYF. Together with reference TRBV11-2 and TRBJ2-5, the CDR3 gives the full variable domain: EAGVAQSPRYKIIEKRQSVAFWCNPISGHATLYWYQQILGQGPKLLIQFQNNGVVDDSQLPKDRFSAERLKGVDSTLKIQPAKLEDSAVYLCASSLDPNGGTQYFGPGTRLLVL.

The chain combines TRBV2 with TRBJ1-3; TRBD1 is a possible D gene (5 bases). CDR3 length: 14 residues. The germline V and J ends were trimmed by 6 bases and 2 bases, with 11 bases remaining between them. Germline V gives CDR1 SNHLY, CDR2 FYNNEI. This chain's CDR3 is CASRYQGPGNTIYF. The DNA for the CDR3 is TGTGCCAGCAGATACCAGGGCCCTGGAAACACCATATATTTT.

The rearrangement joins TRBV28 to TRBJ1-1; TRBD1 is a possible D gene (5 bases). Germline V lookup: CDR1 MDHEN, CDR2 SYDVKM. V gave up 6 bases and J gave up 4 bases, with 21 bases separating them. The CDR3 contains 16 residues. This chain's CDR3 is CASSFKDGARSTEAFF. CDR3 DNA sequence: TGTGCCAGCAGCTTCAAGGATGGGGCGCGCTCCACTGAAGCTTTCTTT. The entire variable domain, with the rest obtained from reference TRBV28 and TRBJ1-1, is as follows: DVKVTQSSRYLVKRTGEKVFLECVQDMDHENMFWYRQDPGLGLRLIYFSYDVKMKEKGDIPEGYSVSREKKERFSLILESASTNQTSMYLCASSFKDGARSTEAFFGQGTRLTVV.

The J gene is TRBJ2-7, the V gene TRBV19; maybe TRBD2 (7 bases). There are 14 residues in the CDR3. Trimming shortened V by 5 bases and J by 5 bases, and 16 bases separated the two germline ends. From germline, CDR1 is LNHDA and CDR2 SQIVND (reference sequence). CDR3 in DNA: TGTGCCAGTAGTGTAGGCCGGGGGGCCAACGAGCAGTACTTC. Its translation: CASSVGRGANEQYF.

The chain recombines TRBV5-6 with TRBJ2-7; 8 bases agree with TRBD2. Germline CDR1 SGHDT, CDR2 YYEEEE. V was clipped by 0 bases and J by 0 bases; unmatched bases: 8. The CDR3 consists of 17 residues. This chain's CDR3 is CASSLAGQSGSSYEQYF. CDR3 nucleotide sequence: TGTGCCAGCAGCTTGGCGGGTCAGAGCGGGAGCTCCTACGAGCAGTACTTC. The full variable domain, in which reference TRBV5-6 and TRBJ2-7 provide the parts outside the CDR3, is DAGVTQSPTHLIKTRGQQVTLRCSPKSGHDTVSWYQQALGQGPQFIFQYYEEEERQRGNFPDRFSGHQFPNYSSELNVNALLLGDSALYLCASSLAGQSGSSYEQYFGPGTRLTVT.

The V gene is TRBV5-1, the J gene TRBJ2-3; 11 bases agree with TRBD2. Per germline, CDR1 SGHRS and CDR2 YFSETQ. The CDR3 totals 16 residues. With V trimmed by 2 bases and J by 6 bases, 8 bases remained unmatched. Here the CDR3 DNA reads TGCGCCAGCAGCTTAGGAACTAGCGGGGGCGCGGATACGCAGTATTTT. It specifies CASSLGTSGGADTQYF.

This chain uses TRBV4-3 with TRBJ1-2; 8 bases line up with TRBD1. V trimming: 0 bases; J trimming: 3 bases; junction bases outside the gene matches: 9. The CDR3 consists of 17 residues. CDR1 is LGHNA and CDR2 is YSLEER in the germline V gene. The CDR3 sequence is CASSQETGGNLYYGYTF. The DNA for the CDR3 is TGCGCCAGCAGCCAAGAAACAGGGGGGAATCTTTACTATGGCTACACCTTC.

With regard to this clone: One junction end disagrees with the germline gene, perhaps due to a read error. The J gene is TRBJ2-7, the V gene TRBV5-1; D may be TRBD1 (6 bases). CDR1 is SGHRS and CDR2 is YFSETQ in the germline V gene. The CDR3 loop spans 12 amino acids. CDR3 DNA: TGCGCCAGCAGATTGGACAGCTACGAGCAGTACTTC. Residues: CASRLDSYEQYF.

The chain recombines TRBV9 with TRBJ2-1, with 7 bases lining up with TRBD2. Germline V gives CDR1 SGDLS, CDR2 YYNGEE. Trimming at V came to 2 bases and at J to 0 bases, leaving 5 bases not matched to a gene. CDR3 length equals 16 residues. The DNA of the CDR3 is TGTGCCAGCAGCGTTAGCGGGCCAAGCTCCTACAATGAGCAGTTCTTC. Amino acids: CASSVSGPSSYNEQFF. Drawing the rest from reference TRBV9 and TRBJ2-1, the complete variable domain is DSGVTQTPKHLITATGQRVTLRCSPRSGDLSVYWYQQSLDQGLQFLIQYYNGEERAKGNILERFSAQQFPDLHSELNLSSLELGDSALYFCASSVSGPSSYNEQFFGPGTRLTVL.

The rearrangement uses TRBV19 and TRBJ1-4; 9 bases match TRBD1. The J segment lost 7 bases and the V segment lost 5 bases, leaving 14 bases of the junction unmatched. The CDR3 contains 17 residues. CDR1 and CDR2 from the germline V gene are LNHDA and SQIVND (reference sequence). The CDR3, as DNA: TGTGCCAGTAGTCCCACGCCCGGGACAGGGAAGGGTGAAAAACTGTTTTTT. As protein: CASSPTPGTGKGEKLFF.

V and J are TRBV19 and TRBJ2-7; 9 bases match TRBD1. Germline CDR1 reads LNHDA; CDR2 reads SQIVND (reference sequence). The V segment lost 2 bases and the J segment 4 bases; nucleotides outside the gene matches: 3. The length of the CDR3 is 14 residues. The CDR3 DNA reads as TGTGCCAGTAGTATAATACAGGGGGCATACGAGCAGTACTTC. It translates to CASSIIQGAYEQYF. Full variable domain (missing parts from reference TRBV19 and TRBJ2-7): DGGITQSPKYLFRKEGQNVTLSCEQNLNHDAMYWYRQDPGQGLRLIYYSQIVNDFQKGDIAEGYSVSREKKESFPLTVTSAQKNPTAFYLCASSIIQGAYEQYFGPGTRLTVT.

The chain links TRBV9 to TRBJ2-7; TRBD2 agrees at 12 bases. The V and J ends lost 0 bases and 2 bases, in that order; junction bases with no gene match: 6. Germline CDR1 is SGDLS and CDR2 is YYNGEE. CDR3 length: 17 amino acids. The CDR3 DNA follows: TGTGCCAGCAGCGTAGGTCTAGCGGGGGGGACGGCCTACGAGCAGTACTTC. This sequence encodes CASSVGLAGGTAYEQYF.

DNA for the CDR3: TGTGCCAGCAGTTACCCGATCCCGGGGGAAAACTCGTACGAGCAGTACTTC. Protein sequence: CASSYPIPGENSYEQYF. The chain links TRBV6-2 or TRBV6-3 to TRBJ2-7, with D possibly being TRBD2 (6 bases). Germline V gene data show CDR1 as MNHEY and CDR2 as SVGEGT. The CDR3 runs 17 residues. Trimming removed 2 bases at V and 4 bases at J, with 21 bases between.

This clone was picked up a small number of times. The rearrangement joins TRBV3-1 (or the pseudogene TRBV3-2) to TRBJ2-5; 7 nucleotides line up with TRBD2. The CDR3 sequence is 13 residues long. Unmatched junction bases numbered 8, after V lost 8 bases and J lost 5 bases. Germline assignment: CDR1 LGHDT and CDR2 YNNKEL (reference sequence). CDR3 sequence (DNA): TGTGCCAGCGGAGCGGGGTATACGGAGACCCAGTACTTC. The encoded protein is CASGAGYTETQYF.

The chain joins TRBV7-9 to TRBJ1-3, with a tentative D call TRBD1 (6 bases). The V end lost 3 bases, the J end lost 2 bases, and 8 bases lay between the germline ends. Germline V gene data show CDR1 as SEHNR and CDR2 as FQNEAQ (reference sequence). The CDR3 has 14 residues. The chain's CDR3 is CASSFQGTGNTIYF. CDR3 nucleotide sequence: TGTGCCAGCAGCTTCCAGGGGACTGGAAACACCATATATTTT. Full variable domain (remainder filled in from reference TRBV7-9 and TRBJ1-3): DTGVSQNPRHKITKRGQNVTFRCDPISEHNRLYWYRQTLGQGPEFLTYFQNEAQLEKSRLLSDRFSAERPKGSFSTLEIQRTEQGDSAMYLCASSFQGTGNTIYFGEGSWLTVV.